These T cell receptor beta chains were read from a single sample in a study of blood T cell repertoires in COVID-19. The assay was immunoSEQ multiplex PCR, and TCRdb's table has in-frame clones only and misses some. This sample yields roughly 70,000 clones, of which roughly nine tenths are seen a single time; roughly 9.6% belongs to the top ten. The material sequenced was peripheral blood. These receptors were collected from a man older than 75 with acute or convalescent COVID-19. The CDR3 runs from the conserved cysteine through the conserved F or W. Each record gives: CDR3 DNA, CDR3 protein, J gene, D gene, clone size, V gene. A D gene is named only where the DNA matches it firmly. Only some rows state a clone size, as once, few, many or a class for expanded clones.

CDR3nt: TGTGCCAGCAGCCGTGGACTAGCGGGGGGCCCCTCCAGGGCCAACGTCCTGACTTTC
CDR3aa: CASSRGLAGGPSRANVLTF
j_gene: TRBJ2-6
d_gene: TRBD2
abundance: .
v_gene: TRBV3-1/TRBV3-2

CDR3nt: TGTGCCAGCAGCCAATCGCTGGAGGTTGGGAATGAGCAGTTCTTC
CDR3aa: CASSQSLEVGNEQFF
j_gene: TRBJ2-1
d_gene: .
abundance: .
v_gene: TRBV5-4

CDR3nt: TGTGCCAGCAGTGAGAGAACGGTATCGGTTGGCTACACCTTC
CDR3aa: CASSERTVSVGYTF
j_gene: TRBJ1-2
d_gene: .
abundance: .
v_gene: TRBV2

CDR3nt: TGTGCCACCAGCAGAGATAGGACAGTTTTCAATGAAAAACTGTTTTTT
CDR3aa: CATSRDRTVFNEKLFF
j_gene: TRBJ1-4
d_gene: .
abundance: .
v_gene: TRBV15

CDR3nt: TGTGCCAGCAGTTACCTCCAGGGATACGAGCAGTACTTC
CDR3aa: CASSYLQGYEQYF
j_gene: TRBJ2-7
d_gene: .
abundance: few
v_gene: TRBV6-2/TRBV6-3

CDR3nt: TGTGCTAGTGGTCCACCCGGGACTCTCGGATATCGTCTGGATACGCAGTATTTT
CDR3aa: CASGPPGTLGYRLDTQYF
j_gene: TRBJ2-3
d_gene: .
abundance: .
v_gene: TRBV12-5

CDR3nt: TGTGCCAGCAGTGAATCGTTTGTTACGCAGTATTTT
CDR3aa: CASSESFVTQYF
j_gene: TRBJ2-3
d_gene: .
abundance: .
v_gene: TRBV6-1

CDR3nt: TGTGCCAGCAGCCCCGGACAGGGCGAGGGGGACACTGAAGCTTTCTTT
CDR3aa: CASSPGQGEGDTEAFF
j_gene: TRBJ1-1
d_gene: TRBD1
abundance: .
v_gene: TRBV11-3

CDR3nt: TGCAGCGTTGACCGGGGGGCTGGTGAAGCTTTCTTT
CDR3aa: CSVDRGAGEAFF
j_gene: TRBJ1-1
d_gene: .
abundance: .
v_gene: TRBV29-1

CDR3nt: TGTGCCAGCAGTTTGGTAGCGGGGGTGTTCTACAATGAGCAGTTCTTC
CDR3aa: CASSLVAGVFYNEQFF
j_gene: TRBJ2-1
d_gene: TRBD2
abundance: .
v_gene: TRBV27

CDR3nt: TGTGCCTGGAGTCCGATTAATTCAGGGGCCACATTCCGCTCCTATAATTCACCCCTCCACTTT
CDR3aa: CAWSPINSGATFRSYNSPLHF
j_gene: TRBJ1-6
d_gene: .
abundance: once
v_gene: TRBV30

CDR3nt: TGTGCCAGCAGCCCTCCCCGTATCTACGAGCAGTACTTC
CDR3aa: CASSPPRIYEQYF
j_gene: TRBJ2-7
d_gene: .
abundance: .
v_gene: TRBV7-9

CDR3nt: TGTGCCAGCAGCAAAAGGGGGTACACTGAAGCTTTCTTT
CDR3aa: CASSKRGYTEAFF
j_gene: TRBJ1-1
d_gene: .
abundance: .
v_gene: TRBV2

CDR3nt: TGTGCTAGTGGGGACTCGGGCGAGCAGTACTTC
CDR3aa: CASGDSGEQYF
j_gene: TRBJ2-7
d_gene: .
abundance: .
v_gene: TRBV12-5

CDR3nt: TGTGCTAGTGGAAAATCGGGGACAGGGAGGACCGGGGAGCTGTTTTTT
CDR3aa: CASGKSGTGRTGELFF
j_gene: TRBJ2-2
d_gene: TRBD1
abundance: .
v_gene: TRBV12-5

CDR3nt: TGTGCCAGCAGCTTGGGCCAGGAAGCTTTCTTT
CDR3aa: CASSLGQEAFF
j_gene: TRBJ1-1
d_gene: .
abundance: .
v_gene: TRBV5-6

CDR3nt: TGTGCCAGCAGTGAGTTTCAGGGTTCTGGCGGGGAGCTGTTTTTT
CDR3aa: CASSEFQGSGGELFF
j_gene: TRBJ2-2
d_gene: .
abundance: .
v_gene: TRBV6-1

CDR3nt: TGTGCCACCTCATCGGGGAGTGGGACCCAGTACTTC
CDR3aa: CATSSGSGTQYF
j_gene: TRBJ2-5
d_gene: .
abundance: .
v_gene: TRBV24-1

CDR3nt: TGTGCCAGCAGCCCGGCGGCCGCGCCTGGAAACACCATATATTTT
CDR3aa: CASSPAAAPGNTIYF
j_gene: TRBJ1-3
d_gene: .
abundance: .
v_gene: TRBV7-9

CDR3nt: TGCGCCAGCAGCCTGGAGGGAAGGGGCAATGAGCAGTTCTTC
CDR3aa: CASSLEGRGNEQFF
j_gene: TRBJ2-1
d_gene: .
abundance: .
v_gene: TRBV4-1

CDR3nt: TGTGCCAGCAGCTCCCAGCGGGATACGCAGTATTTT
CDR3aa: CASSSQRDTQYF
j_gene: TRBJ2-3
d_gene: .
abundance: .
v_gene: TRBV5-5

CDR3nt: TGCGCCAGCAGTGACCCAGGGGGCCTAATCACCGGGGAGCTGTTTTTT
CDR3aa: CASSDPGGLITGELFF
j_gene: TRBJ2-2
d_gene: TRBD1
abundance: .
v_gene: TRBV10-1

CDR3nt: TGTGCCAGCAGCATAGCAACACAGGGTTGGAGTGGCTACACCTTC
CDR3aa: CASSIATQGWSGYTF
j_gene: TRBJ1-2
d_gene: .
abundance: .
v_gene: TRBV3-1/TRBV3-2

CDR3nt: TGCAGCGTTCTCCGGGGGAAACCTGAAGCTTTCTTT
CDR3aa: CSVLRGKPEAFF
j_gene: TRBJ1-1
d_gene: .
abundance: .
v_gene: TRBV29-1

CDR3nt: TGTGCCAGCAGCGTAGGGGACTTCCGGACTGAAGCTTTCTTT
CDR3aa: CASSVGDFRTEAFF
j_gene: TRBJ1-1
d_gene: .
abundance: .
v_gene: TRBV9

CDR3nt: TGTGCCACCAGTGAAAACACAGGGGAAGCTTTCTTT
CDR3aa: CATSENTGEAFF
j_gene: TRBJ1-1
d_gene: .
abundance: .
v_gene: TRBV24-1

CDR3nt: TGTGCCAGCAGCAAGCGGAAACAGGGAGGGGATATTGATGAGCAGTTCTTC
CDR3aa: CASSKRKQGGDIDEQFF
j_gene: TRBJ2-1
d_gene: .
abundance: .
v_gene: TRBV21-1

CDR3nt: TGTGCCAGCAGCTTAGTGAGCGGATACACTGAAGCTTTCTTT
CDR3aa: CASSLVSGYTEAFF
j_gene: TRBJ1-1
d_gene: .
abundance: .
v_gene: TRBV7-2

CDR3nt: TGTGCCAGCAGCGTAGGCGTGGCTAGAACCGGGGAGCTGTTTTTT
CDR3aa: CASSVGVARTGELFF
j_gene: TRBJ2-2
d_gene: .
abundance: .
v_gene: TRBV9

CDR3nt: TGTGCCAGCAGCATAAACAGGGGGCTCTCCTACAATGAGCAGTTCTTC
CDR3aa: CASSINRGLSYNEQFF
j_gene: TRBJ2-1
d_gene: TRBD1
abundance: .
v_gene: TRBV5-6

CDR3nt: TGTGCCAGCAGTGACTCGACCTGGGACAGGGTATTCGGGGAGCTGTTTTTT
CDR3aa: CASSDSTWDRVFGELFF
j_gene: TRBJ2-2
d_gene: TRBD1
abundance: .
v_gene: TRBV6-4

CDR3nt: TGTGCCAGCACCGGGGGGACAGGGGCTTTCTACAATGAGCAGTTCTTC
CDR3aa: CASTGGTGAFYNEQFF
j_gene: TRBJ2-1
d_gene: TRBD1
abundance: .
v_gene: TRBV3-1/TRBV3-2

CDR3nt: TGTGCCAGCAGCCAAACTGCGGGGGGCTCCTACGAGCAGTACTTC
CDR3aa: CASSQTAGGSYEQYF
j_gene: TRBJ2-7
d_gene: TRBD2
abundance: few
v_gene: TRBV3-1/TRBV3-2

CDR3nt: TGTGCCAGCAGCGTAGTCCCAAACTATGGCTACACCTTC
CDR3aa: CASSVVPNYGYTF
j_gene: TRBJ1-2
d_gene: .
abundance: .
v_gene: TRBV9

CDR3nt: TGTGCCAGCAGCGGCCGGACAGGCATCTCTGGGGCCAACGTCCTGACTTTC
CDR3aa: CASSGRTGISGANVLTF
j_gene: TRBJ2-6
d_gene: TRBD1
abundance: .
v_gene: TRBV14

CDR3nt: TGTGCCAGCAGCCCAGTCCCGGGAGGGGACACCGGGGAGCTGTTTTTT
CDR3aa: CASSPVPGGDTGELFF
j_gene: TRBJ2-2
d_gene: TRBD2
abundance: .
v_gene: TRBV5-4

CDR3nt: TGTGCCAGCAGCTTAGCGACGGCTAGCGGGGGGGTGGGCCGAGAGACCCAGTACTTC
CDR3aa: CASSLATASGGVGRETQYF
j_gene: TRBJ2-5
d_gene: TRBD2
abundance: .
v_gene: TRBV7-8

CDR3nt: TGTGCCAGCAGCCGAGTGTCTGGAAACACCATATATTTT
CDR3aa: CASSRVSGNTIYF
j_gene: TRBJ1-3
d_gene: .
abundance: few
v_gene: TRBV5-6

CDR3nt: TGTGCCAGCTCACCACGCACGGGAGTTGCTAACTACGAGCAGTACTTC
CDR3aa: CASSPRTGVANYEQYF
j_gene: TRBJ2-7
d_gene: .
abundance: .
v_gene: TRBV18

CDR3nt: TGTGCCAGCAGCTTGGGTCGCGCTAGCTCCTACGAGCAGTACTTC
CDR3aa: CASSLGRASSYEQYF
j_gene: TRBJ2-7
d_gene: .
abundance: once
v_gene: TRBV5-5

CDR3nt: TGTGCCAGCAGCCAAGATCAGACAGCAGTCCGCTACACCTTC
CDR3aa: CASSQDQTAVRYTF
j_gene: TRBJ1-2
d_gene: .
abundance: once
v_gene: TRBV3-1/TRBV3-2

CDR3nt: TGTGCCAGCAGCTTTGATTCAGGACAGGTCTTTTCGGGTAATTCACCCCTCCACTTT
CDR3aa: CASSFDSGQVFSGNSPLHF
j_gene: TRBJ1-6
d_gene: TRBD1
abundance: once
v_gene: TRBV5-5

CDR3nt: TGTGCCAGCAGCCGCCCGGGACAGGGTCTCGAGCAGTACTTC
CDR3aa: CASSRPGQGLEQYF
j_gene: TRBJ2-7
d_gene: TRBD1
abundance: .
v_gene: TRBV7-2

CDR3nt: TGTGCCAGCAGTTTATCCGCTAGCGGGAGAGTTCAAAAGACCCAGTACTTC
CDR3aa: CASSLSASGRVQKTQYF
j_gene: TRBJ2-5
d_gene: TRBD2
abundance: .
v_gene: TRBV27

CDR3nt: TGTGCCAGCAGGCACGGGGGAGGGGGGGCTGAAGCTTTCTTT
CDR3aa: CASRHGGGGAEAFF
j_gene: TRBJ1-1
d_gene: .
abundance: .
v_gene: TRBV6-5

CDR3nt: TGTGCCAGCAGCTTGGGACAGGGGGGCTATGGCTACACCTTC
CDR3aa: CASSLGQGGYGYTF
j_gene: TRBJ1-2
d_gene: TRBD1
abundance: .
v_gene: TRBV5-6

CDR3nt: TGTGCCAGTAGTATCATAGCGGGAGAAAAGAATGAGCAGTTCTTC
CDR3aa: CASSIIAGEKNEQFF
j_gene: TRBJ2-1
d_gene: TRBD2
abundance: .
v_gene: TRBV19

CDR3nt: TGTGCCAACAACCGGGGTCCTTATGGCTACACCTTC
CDR3aa: CANNRGPYGYTF
j_gene: TRBJ1-2
d_gene: .
abundance: .
v_gene: TRBV30

CDR3nt: TGTGCCAGCAGCCAAGTACAGGGGGGCACTGAAGCTTTCTTT
CDR3aa: CASSQVQGGTEAFF
j_gene: TRBJ1-1
d_gene: TRBD1
abundance: once
v_gene: TRBV3-1/TRBV3-2

CDR3nt: TGCGCCAGCAGCCCGTCCCCTTCCGCAACTAATGAAAAACTGTTTTTT
CDR3aa: CASSPSPSATNEKLFF
j_gene: TRBJ1-4
d_gene: .
abundance: .
v_gene: TRBV4-1

CDR3nt: TGTGCCAGCAGTGAACGGGCCCTGACAGGGAGAATGAACACTGAAGCTTTCTTT
CDR3aa: CASSERALTGRMNTEAFF
j_gene: TRBJ1-1
d_gene: TRBD1
abundance: .
v_gene: TRBV6-1

CDR3nt: TGTGCCAGCAGCCGCCGGGACAGCCCGTTTAACACCGGGGAGCTGTTTTTT
CDR3aa: CASSRRDSPFNTGELFF
j_gene: TRBJ2-2
d_gene: TRBD1
abundance: .
v_gene: TRBV9

CDR3nt: TGTGCCAGTAGTAGTCAGGATCCGACGACCTTCAATCAGCCCCAGCATTTT
CDR3aa: CASSSQDPTTFNQPQHF
j_gene: TRBJ1-5
d_gene: .
abundance: .
v_gene: TRBV19

CDR3nt: TGCAGCTTCCGGACAGGGCCCTCTACAGATACGCAGTATTTT
CDR3aa: CSFRTGPSTDTQYF
j_gene: TRBJ2-3
d_gene: TRBD1
abundance: .
v_gene: TRBV29-1